The next 18 T cell receptor beta chains were all read from a single sample in a study of OX40 agonist ivuxolimab in advanced cancers. Here immunoSEQ multiplex PCR was the method, and the copy in TCRdb shows in-frame clones only, minus some. Here the sample spans tens of thousands of clones, about nine tenths being singletons. The material was CD4+ or CD8+ T cells sorted from blood, obtained in a trial of the OX40 agonist ivuxolimab. Receptors were obtained from an adult with an advanced solid tumor such as melanoma, head and neck, liver or kidney cancer.

This clone is a singleton in its sample. The chain uses TRBV7-9 and TRBJ2-3, with no clear D. The CDR3 runs 14 residues. Germline lookup yields CDR1 SEHNR and CDR2 FQNEAQ (reference sequence). Deletions cut 7 bases from V and 0 bases from J, with 11 bases between. In DNA, the CDR3 is TGTGCCAGCACCGTACCTATTAGCACAGATACGCAGTATTTT. Amino acids: CASTVPISTDTQYF.

The CDR3 region has the DNA TGTGCCAGTAGCCCCCTTGGGCCTCTCACAGATACGCAGTATTTT. Protein product: CASSPLGPLTDTQYF. The chain employs TRBV19 and TRBJ2-3; D not resolved. The V and J ends lost 6 bases and 2 bases respectively, with 15 bases between them. The CDR3 is made up of 15 amino acids. Germline V CDR1 and CDR2: LNHDA, SQIVND (reference sequence).

The gene calls are TRBV28 and TRBJ1-6; tentative D call: TRBD1 (5 bases). V lost 6 bases and J 7 bases, leaving 16 bases between the germline ends. The CDR3 length is 15 residues. Germline V lookup: CDR1 MDHEN, CDR2 SYDVKM. The CDR3 loop is CASRGQGLLNSPLHF. The CDR3 bases are TGTGCCAGCAGAGGTCAGGGCCTGCTAAATTCACCCCTCCACTTT.

The chain has TRBV2 and TRBJ2-2, with D uncertain. Trimming pared 6 bases from V and 4 bases from J, leaving 9 bases between. The CDR3 has 13 amino acids. Germline CDR1 reads SNHLY; CDR2 reads FYNNEI. CDR3 DNA: TGTGCCAGCAGAACGGAGCCCACCGGGGAGCTGTTTTTT. Amino acids: CASRTEPTGELFF.

The chain combines TRBV7-8 with TRBJ1-4; the match to TRBD1 covers 8 bases. The germline V gene has CDR1 SGHVS and CDR2 FQNEAQ. Germline trimming cut 0 bases from V and 5 bases from J; bases unmatched to any gene: 8. The CDR3 has 17 residues. The CDR3 region is CASSLAGTGWGNEKLFF. CDR3 bases: TGTGCCAGCAGCTTAGCGGGGACAGGCTGGGGGAATGAAAAACTGTTTTTT.

This sequence joins TRBV18 and TRBJ2-7, with a weak D call TRBD2 (5 bases). The germline CDR1 and CDR2 sequences are KGHSH and LQKENI. This CDR3 has 12 residues. V lost 4 bases, J lost 7 bases, and 11 bases lay in between. The CDR3 spells CASSRAGEEQYF. As DNA, the CDR3 is TGTGCCAGCTCACGCGCCGGGGAAGAGCAGTACTTC.

This clone was recorded once. The junction departs from germline at one end; a sequencing error may be responsible. The chain employs TRBV11-3 and TRBJ2-1; D not certain. This CDR3 comprises 11 residues. CDR1 SGHNT and CDR2 YENEEA come from the germline V gene. In DNA, the CDR3 is TGTGCCAGCAGCTCCCACAATGAGCAGTTCTTC. This gives the protein CASSSHNEQFF. The entire variable domain, with the rest obtained from reference TRBV11-3 and TRBJ2-1, is as follows: EAGVVQSPRYKIIEKKQPVAFWCNPISGHNTLYWYLQNLGQGPELLIRYENEEAVDDSQLPKDRFSAERLKGVDSTLKIQPAELGDSAVYLCASSSHNEQFFGPGTRLTVL.

The DNA of the CDR3 is TGTGCCAGCAGCTTCGGGGGACCTTCCTACGAGCAGTACTTC. It codes for CASSFGGPSYEQYF. This chain connects TRBV5-4 to TRBJ2-7, with D possibly being TRBD2 (6 bases). This CDR3 contains 14 residues. Per germline, CDR1 SGHNT and CDR2 YYREEE (reference sequence). V gave up 2 bases and J gave up 1 base, with 10 bases separating them.

The rearrangement links TRBV7-2 to TRBJ2-7; D tentatively fits TRBD1 or TRBD2 (5 bases each). CDR1 and CDR2 from the germline V gene are SGHTA and FQGNSA. Deletions cut 5 bases from V and 5 bases from J, with 19 bases between. The CDR3 has 15 residues. The CDR3 sequence is CASSGGPGNLDEQYF. The CDR3 DNA is TGTGCCAGCAGCGGGGGACCAGGGAATCTCGACGAGCAGTACTTC.

This chain links TRBV6-5 with TRBJ2-1; the match to TRBD2 covers 11 bases. This CDR3 has 16 residues. CDR1 and CDR2 (germline): MNHEY, SVGAGI. J lost 6 bases, V lost 2 bases, and 6 bases had no gene match. CDR3 residues: CASSYAGTSGLNEQFF. The CDR3 nucleotides are TGTGCCAGCAGTTACGCCGGGACTAGCGGCCTCAATGAGCAGTTCTTC.

V gene TRBV7-7 combines with J gene TRBJ1-4; D remains ambiguous. The germline CDR1 and CDR2 sequences are SSHAT and FNYEAQ (reference sequence). CDR3 length: 16 residues. The V and J ends lost 1 base and 0 bases respectively, with 9 bases between them. Here the CDR3 reads CASSLGKGATNEKLFF. The CDR3, as DNA: TGTGCCAGCAGCTTAGGGAAGGGCGCAACTAATGAAAAACTGTTTTTT.

In its sample, this clone was seen a few times. The chain couples TRBV18 to TRBJ1-1; D might be TRBD1 (5 bases). The V and J ends lost 6 bases and 1 base respectively, with 12 bases between them. This CDR3 is built from 14 residues. Germline V gene data show CDR1 as KGHSH and CDR2 as LQKENI. CDR3 amino acids: CASSPGGKNTEAFF. CDR3 nucleotides: TGTGCCAGCTCCCCCGGGGGGAAGAACACTGAAGCTTTCTTT.

The chain employs TRBV27 and TRBJ1-2; TRBD1 aligns across 8 bases. In germline, CDR1 is MNHEY, CDR2 SMNVEV (reference sequence). There are 14 residues in the CDR3. With V trimmed by 6 bases and J by 5 bases, 8 bases remained unmatched. CDR3 bases: TGTGCCAGCAGAAGACAGGGGCAAGATTATGGCTACACCTTC. It codes for CASRRQGQDYGYTF.

This chain uses TRBV6-6 with TRBJ2-1; 10 bases map to TRBD2. The CDR3 is 13 residues long. V was pared by 8 bases and J by 12 bases, with 10 bases of the junction left unmatched. The germline V gene encodes CDR1 MNHNY and CDR2 SVGAGI (reference sequence). For the CDR3, the DNA is TGTGCCAGCCTCCCGGGAGCGGGGGGGTGGCAGTTCTTC. This translates into CASLPGAGGWQFF.

V usage is TRBV28 and J usage is TRBJ2-3; no firm D call. Trimming removed 3 bases from V and 5 bases from J, with 3 bases in between. This CDR3 contains 11 residues. Germline V CDR1 and CDR2: MDHEN, SYDVKM. The CDR3: CASSFKDTQYF. CDR3 coding DNA: TGTGCCAGCAGTTTTAAAGATACGCAGTATTTT.

This chain uses TRBV9 with TRBJ2-2; D ambiguous. This CDR3 contains 13 residues. In germline, CDR1 is SGDLS, CDR2 YYNGEE. Trimming pared 3 bases from V and 7 bases from J, leaving 10 bases between. The CDR3 here is CASSDEVIGELFF. The DNA for the CDR3 is TGTGCCAGCAGCGATGAGGTGATCGGGGAGCTGTTTTTT. Combining the CDR3 with reference TRBV9 and TRBJ2-2 gives the whole variable domain DSGVTQTPKHLITATGQRVTLRCSPRSGDLSVYWYQQSLDQGLQFLIQYYNGEERAKGNILERFSAQQFPDLHSELNLSSLELGDSALYFCASSDEVIGELFFGEGSRLTVL.

The chain links TRBV7-9 to TRBJ2-2; TRBD2 matches 9 bases. J lost 7 bases, V lost 5 bases, and 8 bases had no gene match. This CDR3 has 15 residues. The germline V gene has CDR1 SEHNR and CDR2 FQNEAQ (reference sequence). CDR3 protein: CASSVSGSRVGELFF. The DNA for the CDR3 is TGTGCCAGCAGCGTTAGCGGGAGTCGGGTCGGGGAGCTGTTTTTT.

V is TRBV7-2 and J is TRBJ2-2, with D tentatively TRBD2 (6 bases). This CDR3 spans 14 amino acids. The V end lost 4 bases, the J end lost 9 bases, and 15 bases lay between the germline ends. Per the germline V gene, CDR1 is SGHTA and CDR2 is FQGNSA. CDR3: CASSSTPWTRELFF. The CDR3 region has the DNA TGTGCCAGCAGCTCGACACCTTGGACTAGGGAGCTGTTTTTT.